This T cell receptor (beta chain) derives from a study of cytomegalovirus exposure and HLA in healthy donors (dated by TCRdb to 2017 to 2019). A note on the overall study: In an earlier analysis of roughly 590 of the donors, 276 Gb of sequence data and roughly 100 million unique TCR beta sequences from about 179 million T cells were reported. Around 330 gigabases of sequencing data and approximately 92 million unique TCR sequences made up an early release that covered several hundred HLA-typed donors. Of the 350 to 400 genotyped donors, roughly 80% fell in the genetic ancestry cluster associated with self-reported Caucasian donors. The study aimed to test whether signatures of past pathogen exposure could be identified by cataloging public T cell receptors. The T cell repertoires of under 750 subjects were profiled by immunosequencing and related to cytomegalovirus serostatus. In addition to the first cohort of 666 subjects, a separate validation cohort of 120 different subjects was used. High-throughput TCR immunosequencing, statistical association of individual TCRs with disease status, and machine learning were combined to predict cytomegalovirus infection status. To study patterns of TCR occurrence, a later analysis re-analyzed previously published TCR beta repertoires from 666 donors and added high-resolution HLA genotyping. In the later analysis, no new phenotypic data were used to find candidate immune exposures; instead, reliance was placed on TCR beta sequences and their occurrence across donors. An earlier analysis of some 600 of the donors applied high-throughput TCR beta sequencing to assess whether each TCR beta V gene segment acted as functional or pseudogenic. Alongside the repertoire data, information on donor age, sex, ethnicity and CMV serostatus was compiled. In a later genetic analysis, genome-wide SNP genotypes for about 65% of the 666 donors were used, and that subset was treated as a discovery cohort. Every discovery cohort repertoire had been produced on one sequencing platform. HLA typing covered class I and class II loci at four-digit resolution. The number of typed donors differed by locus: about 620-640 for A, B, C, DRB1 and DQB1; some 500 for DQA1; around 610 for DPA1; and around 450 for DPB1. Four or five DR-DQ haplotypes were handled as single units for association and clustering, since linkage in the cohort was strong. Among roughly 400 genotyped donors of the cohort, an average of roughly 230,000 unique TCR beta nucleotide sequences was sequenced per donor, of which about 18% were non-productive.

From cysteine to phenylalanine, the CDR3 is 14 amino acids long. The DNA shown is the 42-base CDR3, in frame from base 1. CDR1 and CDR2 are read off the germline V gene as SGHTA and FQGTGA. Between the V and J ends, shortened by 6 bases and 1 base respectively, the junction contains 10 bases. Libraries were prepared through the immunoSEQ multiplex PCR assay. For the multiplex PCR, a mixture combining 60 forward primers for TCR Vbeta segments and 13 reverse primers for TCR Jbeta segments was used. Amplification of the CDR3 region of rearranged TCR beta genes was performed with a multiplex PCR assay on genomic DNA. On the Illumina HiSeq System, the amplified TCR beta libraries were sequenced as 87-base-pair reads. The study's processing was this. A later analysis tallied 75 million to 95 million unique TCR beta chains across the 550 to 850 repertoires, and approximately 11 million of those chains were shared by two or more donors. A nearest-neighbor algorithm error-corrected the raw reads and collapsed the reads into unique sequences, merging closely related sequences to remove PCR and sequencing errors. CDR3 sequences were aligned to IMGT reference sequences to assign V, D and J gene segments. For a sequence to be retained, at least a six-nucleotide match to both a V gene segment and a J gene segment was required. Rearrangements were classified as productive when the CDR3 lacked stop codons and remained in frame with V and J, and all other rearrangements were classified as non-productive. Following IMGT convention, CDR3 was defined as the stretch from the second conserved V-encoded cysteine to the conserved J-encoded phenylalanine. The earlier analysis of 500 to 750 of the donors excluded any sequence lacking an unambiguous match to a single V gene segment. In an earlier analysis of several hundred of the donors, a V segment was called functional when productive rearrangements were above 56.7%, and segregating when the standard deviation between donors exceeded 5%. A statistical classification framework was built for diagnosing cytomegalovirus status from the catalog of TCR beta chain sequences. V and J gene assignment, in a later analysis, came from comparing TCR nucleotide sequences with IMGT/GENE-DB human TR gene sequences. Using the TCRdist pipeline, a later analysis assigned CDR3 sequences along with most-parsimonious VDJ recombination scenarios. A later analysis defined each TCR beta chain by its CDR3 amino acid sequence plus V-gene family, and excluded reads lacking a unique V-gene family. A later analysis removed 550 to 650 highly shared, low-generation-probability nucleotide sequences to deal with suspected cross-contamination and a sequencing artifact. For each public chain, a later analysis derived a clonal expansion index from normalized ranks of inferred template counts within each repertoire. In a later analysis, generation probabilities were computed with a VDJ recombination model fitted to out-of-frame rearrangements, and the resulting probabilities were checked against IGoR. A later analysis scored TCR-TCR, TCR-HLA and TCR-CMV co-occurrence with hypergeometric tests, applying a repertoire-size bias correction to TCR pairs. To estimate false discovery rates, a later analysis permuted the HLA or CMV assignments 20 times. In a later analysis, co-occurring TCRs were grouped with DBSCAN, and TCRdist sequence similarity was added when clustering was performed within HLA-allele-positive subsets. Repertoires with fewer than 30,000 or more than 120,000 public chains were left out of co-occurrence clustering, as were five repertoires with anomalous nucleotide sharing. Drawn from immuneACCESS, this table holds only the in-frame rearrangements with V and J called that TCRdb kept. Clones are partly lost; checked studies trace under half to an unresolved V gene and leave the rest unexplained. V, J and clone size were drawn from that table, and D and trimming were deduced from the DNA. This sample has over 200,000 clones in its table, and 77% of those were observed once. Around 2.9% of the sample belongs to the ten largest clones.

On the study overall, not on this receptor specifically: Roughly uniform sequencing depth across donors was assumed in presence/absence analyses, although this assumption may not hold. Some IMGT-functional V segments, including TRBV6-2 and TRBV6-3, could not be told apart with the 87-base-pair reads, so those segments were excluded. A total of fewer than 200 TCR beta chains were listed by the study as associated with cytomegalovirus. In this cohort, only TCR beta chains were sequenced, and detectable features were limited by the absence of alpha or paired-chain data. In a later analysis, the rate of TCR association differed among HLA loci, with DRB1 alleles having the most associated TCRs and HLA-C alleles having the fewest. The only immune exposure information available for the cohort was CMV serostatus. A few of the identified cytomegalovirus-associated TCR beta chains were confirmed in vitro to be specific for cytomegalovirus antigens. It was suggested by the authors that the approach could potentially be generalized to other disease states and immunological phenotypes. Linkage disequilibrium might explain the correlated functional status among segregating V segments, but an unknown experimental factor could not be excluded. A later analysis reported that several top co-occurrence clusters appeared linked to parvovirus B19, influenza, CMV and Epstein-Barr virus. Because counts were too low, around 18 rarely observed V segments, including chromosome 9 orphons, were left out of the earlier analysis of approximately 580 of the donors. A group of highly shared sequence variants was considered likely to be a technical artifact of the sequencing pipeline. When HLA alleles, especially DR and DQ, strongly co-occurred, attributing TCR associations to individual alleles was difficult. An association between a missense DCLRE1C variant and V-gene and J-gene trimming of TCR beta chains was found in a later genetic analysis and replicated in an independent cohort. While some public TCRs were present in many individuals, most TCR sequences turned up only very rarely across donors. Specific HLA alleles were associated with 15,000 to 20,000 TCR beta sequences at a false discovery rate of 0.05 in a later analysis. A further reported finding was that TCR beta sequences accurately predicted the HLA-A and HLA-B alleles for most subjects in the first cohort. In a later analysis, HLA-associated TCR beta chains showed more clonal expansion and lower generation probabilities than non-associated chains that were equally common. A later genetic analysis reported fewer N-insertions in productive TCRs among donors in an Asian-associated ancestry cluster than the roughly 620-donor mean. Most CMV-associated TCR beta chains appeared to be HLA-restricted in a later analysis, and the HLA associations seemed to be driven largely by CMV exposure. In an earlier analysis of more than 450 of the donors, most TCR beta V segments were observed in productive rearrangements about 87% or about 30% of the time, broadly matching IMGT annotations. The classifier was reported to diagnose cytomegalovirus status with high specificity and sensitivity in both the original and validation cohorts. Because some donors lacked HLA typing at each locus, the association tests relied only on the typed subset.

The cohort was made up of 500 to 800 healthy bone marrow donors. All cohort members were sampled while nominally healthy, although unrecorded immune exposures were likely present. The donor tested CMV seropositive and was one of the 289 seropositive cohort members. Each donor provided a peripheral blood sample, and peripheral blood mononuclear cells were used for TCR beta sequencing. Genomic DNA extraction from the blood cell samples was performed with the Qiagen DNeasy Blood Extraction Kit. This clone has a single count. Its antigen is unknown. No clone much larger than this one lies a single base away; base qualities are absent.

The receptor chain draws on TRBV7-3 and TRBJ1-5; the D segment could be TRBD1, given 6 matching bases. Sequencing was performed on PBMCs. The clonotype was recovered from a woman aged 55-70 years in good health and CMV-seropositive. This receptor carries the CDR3 CASRVQGSNQPQHF. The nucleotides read TGTGCCAGCAGGGTACAGGGAAGCAATCAGCCCCAGCATTTT.